This TCR delta chain was profiled in a study of fetal and pediatric gammadelta thymocytes (dated by TCRdb to the early 2020s). Looking at the study overall: Previously published data and newly generated, unpublished data were combined in the bulk gammadelta thymocyte repertoires, which were used to strengthen a single-cell study of gammadelta thymocyte development. In total, the bulk gammadelta thymocyte repertoire set covered around ten subjects, made up of 7 pediatric thymus donors and 3 fetal thymus donors. The bulk gammadelta thymocyte repertoires combined unpublished data with previously published data (refs 27,28). To increase subject numbers and strengthen the CDR3 publicity analysis, bulk TCR repertoire data were added. Paper-wide results and their limitations: Compared with post-natal repertoires, fetal gammadelta thymocyte repertoires were previously reported to be enriched for TRDV2, TRGV8 and TRGV9 usage, low N additions and public CDR3s.

These reads were obtained on an Illumina MiSeq. As for how the authors treated the data: To analyze publicity, the Vgamma9Vdelta2 and nonVgamma9Vdelta2 bulk CDR3 files from each subject were merged so that every subject had one combined repertoire. Using base R and dplyr, CDR3 publicity was scored on a scale from 0 to 19 by checking each amino acid sequence across 9 single-cell datasets and over nine bulk repertoires. Via CATT, TCRdb reprocessed the public reads, and rows with identical DNA were then joined. Here the V and J calls rest on TCRdb's processing, not on the authors' analysis. The sample table contains some 690 delta-chain clones; only one count was recorded for roughly 19% of them. Together, the top ten hold 20% to 25% of the sample. Based on the germline V gene, the CDR1 and CDR2 sequences are GEAIGNYY and EKD. V has 0 bases trimmed and J has 1 base trimmed; junction bases matching no gene number 1. The cysteine opens and the phenylalanine closes a CDR3 of 15 amino acids. Only the CDR3 DNA is retained, 45 bases long and in frame from the first base.

This clone is identified as medium-sized (0.01 to 0.1%). The antigen this receptor binds is unknown. No much larger clone is present one base from it, and per-base qualities are unavailable. In Singapore, elective pregnancy terminations performed for socio-psychological reasons at 14 to 22 weeks estimated gestational age were the source of the fetal thymuses. All fetuses were assessed as structurally normal by ultrasound before termination and by gross morphological examination after termination. Staining of thymocytes was performed with Zombie NIR viability dye and with antibodies against CD3 (UCHT1), TCRgammadelta (11F2), TCRVgamma9 (IMMU360) and TCRVdelta2 (IMMU389). Bulk TRD and TRG CDR3 repertoires were generated separately from sorted Vgamma9Vdelta2 and nonVgamma9Vdelta2 gammadelta thymocytes of human fetal and pediatric thymuses. Thymic cell suspensions from fetal and post-natal thymuses were prepared as previously described. Cells that were CD3+ gammadeltaTCR+ Vgamma9+ Vdelta2+ were sorted as Vgamma9Vdelta2 thymocytes. A FACS Aria III cell sorter (BD Biosciences) was used to carry out the cell sorting.

Sequencing was carried out using Vgamma9Vdelta2 gamma-delta T cells from the thymus. What this sample's cell subset or site label stands for: sorted CD3+gammadeltaTCR+Vgamma9+Vdelta2+ thymocytes. The TCR comes from a human fetus. The rearrangement joined TRDV2 to TRDJ2; 7 of the junction bases match TRDD3. Read as DNA, the sequence is TGTGCCTGTGACACCGGGGGATTTTTGACAGCACAACTCTTCTTT. It specifies CACDTGGFLTAQLFF.